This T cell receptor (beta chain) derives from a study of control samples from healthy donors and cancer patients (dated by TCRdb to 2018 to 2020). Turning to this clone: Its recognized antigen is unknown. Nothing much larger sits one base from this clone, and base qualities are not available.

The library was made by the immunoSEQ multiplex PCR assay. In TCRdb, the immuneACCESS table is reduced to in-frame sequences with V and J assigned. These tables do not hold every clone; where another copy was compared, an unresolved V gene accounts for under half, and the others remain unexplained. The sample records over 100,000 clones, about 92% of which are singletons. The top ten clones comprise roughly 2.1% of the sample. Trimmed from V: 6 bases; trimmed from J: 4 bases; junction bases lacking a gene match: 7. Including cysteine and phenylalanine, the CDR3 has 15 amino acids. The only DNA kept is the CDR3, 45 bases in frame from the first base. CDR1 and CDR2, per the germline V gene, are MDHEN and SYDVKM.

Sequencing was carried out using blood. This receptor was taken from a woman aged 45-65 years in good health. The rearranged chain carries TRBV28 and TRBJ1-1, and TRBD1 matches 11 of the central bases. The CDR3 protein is CASRPGQGAGTEAFF. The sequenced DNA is TGTGCCAGCAGACCAGGACAGGGGGCTGGCACTGAAGCTTTCTTT.